Presented here are 27 T cell receptor beta chains from one specimen sequenced in a study of OX40 agonist ivuxolimab in advanced cancers. Clones were read by immunoSEQ multiplex PCR, and TCRdb kept only the in-frame ones, dropping some. The table shows about 38,000 clones, with approximately 87% occurring only once. Specimen: CD4+ or CD8+ T cells sorted from blood, collected in a trial of the OX40 agonist ivuxolimab. Receptors originate from an adult with an advanced solid tumor such as melanoma, head and neck, liver or kidney cancer.

The chain links TRBV11-2 to TRBJ1-4, with D uncertain. The length of the CDR3 is 15 residues. Deletions cut 5 bases from V and 5 bases from J, with 15 bases between. Germline values: CDR1 SGHAT, CDR2 FQNNGV. The CDR3 nucleotides are TGTGCCAGCAGCCCCACACCCGAATGGAATGAAAAACTGTTTTTT. Protein product: CASSPTPEWNEKLFF.

This rearrangement joins TRBV5-6 to TRBJ2-3; the D call may be TRBD1 or TRBD2 (5 bases each). Between the trimmed V and J ends, which lost 6 bases and 4 bases, there was a span of 12 bases. Germline V gene sequence: CDR1 SGHDT, CDR2 YYEEEE. The CDR3 is made up of 13 amino acids. In DNA, the CDR3 is TGTGCCAGCATTCCTCTGGGGGCAGATACGCAGTATTTT. Its translation is CASIPLGADTQYF. The full variable domain, in which reference TRBV5-6 and TRBJ2-3 provide the parts outside the CDR3, is DAGVTQSPTHLIKTRGQQVTLRCSPKSGHDTVSWYQQALGQGPQFIFQYYEEEERQRGNFPDRFSGHQFPNYSSELNVNALLLGDSALYLCASIPLGADTQYFGPGTRLTVL.

This clone was seen only once. The gene calls are TRBV25-1 and TRBJ1-2; 10 positions match TRBD1. CDR1 and CDR2 (germline): MGHDK, SYGVNS. This CDR3 is 15 amino acids long. Losses at the gene ends were 5 bases for V and 5 bases for J; bases not matched to a gene: 8. The CDR3 sequence is CASSPRTGGPYGYTF. Written as DNA, the CDR3 is TGTGCCAGCAGTCCCCGGACAGGGGGTCCTTATGGCTACACCTTC.

This chain uses TRBV5-1 with TRBJ2-3; 7 positions match TRBD2. Trimming removed 4 bases from V and 0 bases from J; junction bases left unmatched: 8. This CDR3 has 16 amino acids. Looked up from germline, CDR1 is SGHRS and CDR2 is YFSETQ. The DNA for the CDR3 is TGCGCCAGCAGCGGGATGCTAGCGGCTAGCACAGATACGCAGTATTTT. Translated: CASSGMLAASTDTQYF.

The chain carries TRBV19 and TRBJ1-1; 7 bases fit TRBD1. V shed 6 bases, J shed 3 bases, and the junction held 4 bases outside the gene matches. There are 13 residues in the CDR3. The germline gives CDR1 LNHDA, CDR2 SQIVND (reference sequence). The CDR3 DNA reads as TGTGCCAGTAGCACTACAGGGGACACTGAAGCTTTCTTT. The encoded protein is CASSTTGDTEAFF.

The rearrangement uses TRBV28 and TRBJ2-1, with a possible D match to TRBD2 (7 bases). Germline V gives CDR1 MDHEN, CDR2 SYDVKM. The CDR3 is made up of 13 amino acids. V was clipped by 7 bases and J by 9 bases, with 16 bases between them. The CDR3 region has the DNA TGTGCCAGCACCTTAAGGGAGGGGGGTGAGCAGTTCTTC. Translated: CASTLREGGEQFF. Looking up the rest from reference TRBV28 and TRBJ2-1 gives the full variable domain: DVKVTQSSRYLVKRTGEKVFLECVQDMDHENMFWYRQDPGLGLRLIYFSYDVKMKEKGDIPEGYSVSREKKERFSLILESASTNQTSMYLCASTLREGGEQFFGPGTRLTVL.

This CDR3 reads CASSSGTGAVKLEAFF. CDR3 coding DNA: TGTGCCAGCAGCTCCGGGACAGGAGCTGTAAAACTTGAAGCTTTCTTT. The gene calls are TRBV6-6 and TRBJ1-1; TRBD1 matches at 8 bases. The CDR3 runs 16 residues. Trimming removed 6 bases from V and 7 bases from J; junction bases left unmatched: 16. Germline lookup yields CDR1 MNHNY and CDR2 SVGAGI (reference sequence).

The chain employs TRBV7-6 and TRBJ2-7, with 9 bases that match TRBD1. There are 14 residues in the CDR3. V lost 5 bases and J lost 1; bases outside the gene matches: 3. The germline V gene encodes CDR1 SGHVS and CDR2 FNYEAQ. The CDR3 nucleotides read TGTGCCAGCAGCGACGGACAGGGGTCCTACGAGCAGTACTTC. Translating gives CASSDGQGSYEQYF.

This chain connects TRBV7-2 to TRBJ2-7, with D uncertain. Germline V lookup: CDR1 SGHTA, CDR2 FQGNSA. The CDR3 runs 12 residues. V was shortened by 3 bases and J by 5 bases, with 8 bases between the two germline ends. CDR3 DNA: TGTGCCAGCAGCTTCGGGCAGAACGAGCAGTACTTC. Its protein is CASSFGQNEQYF.

The gene calls are TRBV13 and TRBJ2-1; 12 bases agree with TRBD2. CDR3 length: 17 amino acids. V lost 1 base, J lost 9 bases, and 10 bases stayed unmatched. Per germline, CDR1 PRHDT and CDR2 FYEKMQ (reference sequence). The CDR3 is CASSLDRATSGRGEQFF. CDR3 coding DNA: TGTGCCAGCAGCTTAGATCGCGCGACTAGCGGGAGAGGTGAGCAGTTCTTC.

The sample holds a few counts of this clone. The chain combines TRBV2 with TRBJ2-1; TRBD2 agrees at 10 bases. Germline lookup yields CDR1 SNHLY and CDR2 FYNNEI. The CDR3 spans 15 residues. The V gene end was trimmed by 5 bases and the J gene end by 4 bases; junction bases not matched to a gene: 5. The CDR3 nucleotides read TGTGCCAGCAGTACCCCTAGCGGGAGTTACAATGAGCAGTTCTTC. This encodes CASSTPSGSYNEQFF.

The CDR3 DNA reads TGTGCCAGCAGTGAACAAGGCGACGAGCAGTACTTC. Amino acid sequence: CASSEQGDEQYF. The chain recombines TRBV25-1 with TRBJ2-7, with no clear D. This CDR3 region has 12 residues. Germline V gives CDR1 MGHDK, CDR2 SYGVNS. V shed 2 bases and J shed 5 bases, with 7 bases lying between them.

The chain recombines TRBV5-6 with TRBJ2-7, with a possible D match to TRBD2 (5 bases). V was shortened by 4 bases and J by 0 bases, with 23 bases between the two germline ends. CDR1 is SGHDT, CDR2 YYEEEE, per germline. The CDR3 is 18 residues long. This chain's CDR3 is CASSAGSKTKGSSYEQYF. DNA for the CDR3: TGTGCCAGCAGCGCCGGATCCAAGACTAAGGGTAGCTCCTACGAGCAGTACTTC.

This clone was seen more than once but under ten times. The rearrangement joins TRBV19 to TRBJ2-2, with D tentatively TRBD2 (5 bases). Between the trimmed V and J ends, which lost 7 bases and 5 bases, there was a span of 14 bases. The CDR3 has 14 residues. Germline-derived CDR1 and CDR2 are LNHDA and SQIVND (reference sequence). CDR3 bases: TGTGCCAGTAAGAGTGGGAGAGGAACCGGGGAGCTGTTTTTT. This translates into CASKSGRGTGELFF.

The chain links TRBV5-1 to TRBJ2-1, with TRBD2 matching 14 bases. Germline CDR1 reads SGHRS; CDR2 reads YFSETQ. The CDR3 extends over 15 amino acids. After removal of 4 bases from V and 8 bases from J, the junction contained 5 bases not matched to a gene. CDR3 region: CASSPGLAGVDEQFF. Here the CDR3 DNA reads TGCGCCAGCAGCCCGGGACTAGCGGGAGTCGATGAGCAGTTCTTC.

V is TRBV6-1 and J is TRBJ1-6; D uncertain. Germline V gene lookup returns CDR1 MNHNS and CDR2 SASEGT. This CDR3 comprises 12 residues. Trimming took off 6 bases at V and 8 bases at J, with 8 bases between the two ends. The CDR3 region has the DNA TGTGCCAGCAGGGTTCTGGATTCACCCCTCCACTTT. Encoded protein: CASRVLDSPLHF.

V gene TRBV7-6 combines with J gene TRBJ2-2; either TRBD1 or TRBD2 may supply D (6 bases each). The CDR3 length is 15 residues. The germline V and J ends were trimmed by 2 bases and 5 bases, with 12 bases remaining between them. Germline loops: CDR1 SGHVS, CDR2 FNYEAQ. CDR3 DNA sequence: TGTGCCAGCAGCTTATACGGGGGCGAGACCGGGGAGCTGTTTTTT. It is translated as CASSLYGGETGELFF.

The chain couples TRBV9 to TRBJ1-5; D remains ambiguous. The CDR3 loop spans 13 amino acids. Germline CDR1 SGDLS, CDR2 YYNGEE. Between the trimmed V and J ends, which lost 1 base and 4 bases, there was a span of 6 bases. This CDR3 is CASSVRTNQPQHF. In DNA, the CDR3 is TGTGCCAGCAGCGTAAGAACAAATCAGCCCCAGCATTTT.

J is TRBJ2-3 and V is TRBV10-3; 7 bases fit TRBD2. With V trimmed by 7 bases and J by 0 bases, 7 bases remained unmatched. The CDR3 is 15 residues long. CDR1 ENHRY and CDR2 SYGVKD come from the germline V gene. This chain's CDR3 is CAIKPTSSSTDTQYF. DNA for the CDR3: TGTGCCATCAAGCCGACTAGCTCTAGCACAGATACGCAGTATTTT.

The chain links TRBV5-6 to TRBJ2-2; unclear D gene. Germline lookup yields CDR1 SGHDT and CDR2 YYEEEE. The V and J ends lost 0 bases and 0 bases respectively, with 12 bases between them. The CDR3 length is 17 residues. In nucleotides, the CDR3 is TGTGCCAGCAGCTTGGGTATTTACGGGTCGAACACCGGGGAGCTGTTTTTT. Protein: CASSLGIYGSNTGELFF.

CDR3 bases: TGTGCCAGCAGTGACTCTCTCAATGAGCAGTTCTTC. Protein sequence: CASSDSLNEQFF. This sequence joins TRBV2 and TRBJ2-1; no firm D call. CDR3 length: 12 amino acids. Trimming took 3 bases from V and 6 from J, leaving 6 bases between them. The V gene's germline CDR1 is SNHLY and CDR2 FYNNEI.

V is TRBV5-4 and J is TRBJ1-1, with TRBD1 identical over 11 bases. Germline V gene lookup returns CDR1 SGHNT and CDR2 YYREEE (reference sequence). V was pared by 6 bases and J by 8 bases, with 9 bases of the junction left unmatched. The length of the CDR3 is 14 residues. CDR3 sequence: CASTRTGGAREAFF. The CDR3 bases are TGTGCCAGCACGAGGACAGGGGGCGCGCGGGAAGCTTTCTTT. Full variable domain (rest looked up from reference TRBV5-4 and TRBJ1-1): ETGVTQSPTHLIKTRGQQVTLRCSSQSGHNTVSWYQQALGQGPQFIFQYYREEENGRGNFPPRFSGLQFPNYSSELNVNALELDDSALYLCASTRTGGAREAFFGQGTRLTVV.

This clone was found once. The chain combines TRBV4-1 with TRBJ2-2; 7 bases are a match to TRBD1. V shed 1 base and J 7 bases; nucleotides not matched to a gene: 6. CDR1 MGHRA and CDR2 YSYEKL come from the germline V gene. This CDR3 has 15 residues. The CDR3 DNA follows: TGCGCCAGCAGCCAAGCACAGGGGAGCGGCGGGGAGCTGTTTTTT. Translating gives CASSQAQGSGGELFF.

This chain joins TRBV5-1 and TRBJ1-4, with D possibly matching TRBD1 (6 bases). V lost 4 bases and J 8 bases, leaving 21 bases between the germline ends. Germline loops: CDR1 SGHRS, CDR2 YFSETQ. CDR3 size: 16 residues. CDR3 loop: CASSPNPQGGGEKLFF. The CDR3 coding sequence is TGCGCCAGCAGCCCCAACCCACAGGGAGGAGGAGAAAAACTGTTTTTT. The full variable domain, with the rest looked up from reference TRBV5-1 and TRBJ1-4, is KAGVTQTPRYLIKTRGQQVTLSCSPISGHRSVSWYQQTPGQGLQFLFEYFSETQRNKGNFPGRFSGRQFSNSRSEMNVSTLELGDSALYLCASSPNPQGGGEKLFFGSGTQLSVL.

The chain combines TRBV19 with TRBJ1-3; a possible D gene is TRBD1 (5 bases). The V end lost 6 bases, the J end lost 2 bases, and 17 bases lay between the germline ends. The CDR3 has 16 amino acids. Germline V gives CDR1 LNHDA, CDR2 SQIVND (reference sequence). This CDR3 reads CASSFSIGAAGNTIYF. The DNA of the CDR3 is TGTGCCAGTAGCTTTTCAATAGGGGCGGCTGGAAACACCATATATTTT.

The V and J genes are TRBV6-1 and TRBJ2-7; weak D call: TRBD1 (6 bases). The CDR3 is 13 residues long. Trimming took off 8 bases at V and 7 bases at J, with 18 bases between the two ends. Germline V gene data show CDR1 as MNHNS and CDR2 as SASEGT. The CDR3, as DNA: TGTGCCAGCCACCCCAGGGGAATGAGGGAGCAGTACTTC. This translates into CASHPRGMREQYF.

The chain combines TRBV4-1 with TRBJ1-6, with 7 bases fitting TRBD1. V trimming: 6 bases; J trimming: 10 bases; junction bases outside the gene matches: 18. Germline V gene lookup returns CDR1 MGHRA and CDR2 YSYEKL. The CDR3 sequence is 17 residues long. The CDR3, as DNA: TGCGCCAGCAGACCATTCCCCGCGCAGGGGGTAGGGTCACCCCTCCACTTT. This sequence encodes CASRPFPAQGVGSPLHF.